The 8 T cell receptor beta chains below come from one sample, sequenced in a study of vaccination and CD4 T cells after COVID-19. Antigens of these TCRs are unknown. An Oncomine TCR Beta short-read assay was used to sequence the DNA from cultured CD4+ T cells. TCRdb ran MiXCR on the PCR reads and lists one entry per CDR3 protein. The profile shows about 4,500 distinct CDR3 sequences, about a fifth of them singletons. Indicated treatment: roughly ten-day PBMC culture with coronavirus spike peptide pools or control peptides (ViraFEST assay). Sequencing used CD4+ T cells from blood, cultured in vitro, obtained after SARS-CoV-2 vaccination. These receptor sequences come from a human donor who had recovered from COVID-19.

This clonotype is medium-sized by share. V and J are TRBV20-1 and TRBJ1-1; a possible D gene is TRBD1 (6 bases). CDR3 length: 13 residues. Between the trimmed V and J ends, which lost 0 bases and 10 bases, there was a span of 15 bases. Germline assignment: CDR1 DFQATT and CDR2 SNEGSKA (reference sequence). CDR3 in DNA: TGCAGTGCTAGAGAGTTGGGGGCGCGGATAGCTTTCTTT. Translated, it gives CSARELGARIAFF.

This clonotype has only a few counts. The genes are TRBV24-1 and TRBJ1-2, with D possibly matching TRBD1 (5 bases). Trimming took off 8 bases at V and 6 bases at J, with 15 bases between the two ends. This CDR3 spans 13 amino acids. CDR1 and CDR2 from the germline V gene are KGHDR and SFDVKD. The CDR3 coding sequence is TGTGCCACCACGGGCCGGGGGGGGGATGGCTACACCTTC. Translating gives CATTGRGGDGYTF.

This clonotype is labeled medium-sized. This sequence joins TRBV20-1 and TRBJ2-3, with 8 positions matching TRBD2. There are 13 residues in the CDR3. Losses at the gene ends were 3 bases for V and 7 bases for J; bases not matched to a gene: 6. Germline V gives CDR1 DFQATT, CDR2 SNEGSKA (reference sequence). The CDR3 here is CSASGGAWHTQYF. In DNA form, the CDR3 reads TGCAGTGCTAGCGGGGGGGCTTGGCATACGCAGTATTTT.

This clonotype is categorized as medium-sized. This sequence joins TRBV20-1 and TRBJ2-5; D gene unclear. Trimming pared 5 bases from V and 9 bases from J, leaving 16 bases between. CDR3 length equals 12 residues. The germline V gene encodes CDR1 DFQATT and CDR2 SNEGSKA (reference sequence). CDR3 bases: TGCAGTGCTTCCCCCCAGGCGGCGGCCCAGTACTTC. Protein: CSASPQAAAQYF.

By frequency in the sample, this clonotype is medium-sized. The CDR3 DNA reads TGTGCCAGCAGTTATAACAGGGTGGAAGGCTACACCTTC. Amino acid sequence: CASSYNRVEGYTF. The V and J genes are TRBV6-2 or TRBV6-3 and TRBJ1-2; TRBD1 might be the D (6 bases). CDR1 is MNHEY, CDR2 SVGEGT, per germline. There are 13 residues in the CDR3. V gave up 3 bases and J gave up 8 bases, with 13 bases separating them.

J is TRBJ2-7 and V is TRBV12-3 or TRBV12-4; 7 bases align to TRBD2. With 8 bases clipped from V and 4 bases from J, the junction kept 8 bases outside the gene matches. CDR3 size: 13 residues. CDR3 DNA sequence: TGTGCCAGCGCTCTGGGGGAGGGATACGAGCAGTACTTC. This encodes CASALGEGYEQYF.

Notes on this clonotype: Since a much larger clone is just one base distant, this may be a read error. The chain is built from TRBV28 and TRBJ2-7; D is possibly TRBD1 (6 bases). The CDR3 loop spans 15 amino acids. Germline CDR1 is MDHEN and CDR2 is SYDVKM. The ends were cut back, 6 bases at V and 2 bases at J, with 17 bases in the middle. CDR3 loop: CASSPLGGGPYEQYF. CDR3 DNA: TGTGCCAGCAGCCCATTAGGTGGGGGCCCCTACGAGCAGTACTTC.

CDR3 sequence reads: CATQGANTIYF. In DNA form, the CDR3 reads TGTGCCACCCAGGGTGCAAACACCATATATTTT. This rearrangement joins TRBV6-1 to TRBJ1-3; tentative D call: TRBD1 (5 bases). This CDR3 region has 11 residues. Trimming removed 10 bases at V and 6 bases at J, with 10 bases between. Per germline, CDR1 MNHNS and CDR2 SASEGT.